This TCR beta chain came from a study of T cells expressing NK-cell markers. Study summary: Cells sorted as CD3+CD56+NKG2C+, CD3+CD56+NKG2C- and CD3+CD56-NKG2C+ T cells supplied the TCR beta repertoires.

TCRdb reanalyzed the 5' RACE reads and collapses them to one entry per CDR3 protein, without DNA. Its table lists approximately 550,000 distinct CDR3 sequences. This CDR3 comprises 13 residues. CDR1 is SGHKS and CDR2 is YYEKEE in the germline V gene (reference sequence). The rearrangement links TRBV5-5 to TRBJ2-3; TCRdb gives TRBD2 as the D gene, but with no DNA this cannot be confirmed. The sample was blood T cells: a sorted CD56 or NKG2C T cell subset, CD4+ or CD8+ T cells, or bulk PBMC T cells (not recorded which). The sequence was collected from a man aged 18 to 35 in good health. The CDR3 sequence: CATKRAGTDTQYF.